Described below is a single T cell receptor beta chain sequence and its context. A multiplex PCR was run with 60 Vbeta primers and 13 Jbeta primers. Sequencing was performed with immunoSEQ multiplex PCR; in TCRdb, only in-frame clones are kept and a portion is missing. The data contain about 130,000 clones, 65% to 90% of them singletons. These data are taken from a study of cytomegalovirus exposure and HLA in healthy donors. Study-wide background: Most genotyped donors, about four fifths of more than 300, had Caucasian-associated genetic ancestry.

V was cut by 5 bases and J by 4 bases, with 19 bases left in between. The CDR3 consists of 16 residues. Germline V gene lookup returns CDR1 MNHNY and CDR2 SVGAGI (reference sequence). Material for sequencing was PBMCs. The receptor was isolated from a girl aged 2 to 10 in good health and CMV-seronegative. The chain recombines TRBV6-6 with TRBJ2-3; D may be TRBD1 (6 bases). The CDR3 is CASSIGQPRGPDTQYF. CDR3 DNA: TGTGCCAGCAGTATAGGACAGCCTCGTGGTCCAGATACGCAGTATTTT.